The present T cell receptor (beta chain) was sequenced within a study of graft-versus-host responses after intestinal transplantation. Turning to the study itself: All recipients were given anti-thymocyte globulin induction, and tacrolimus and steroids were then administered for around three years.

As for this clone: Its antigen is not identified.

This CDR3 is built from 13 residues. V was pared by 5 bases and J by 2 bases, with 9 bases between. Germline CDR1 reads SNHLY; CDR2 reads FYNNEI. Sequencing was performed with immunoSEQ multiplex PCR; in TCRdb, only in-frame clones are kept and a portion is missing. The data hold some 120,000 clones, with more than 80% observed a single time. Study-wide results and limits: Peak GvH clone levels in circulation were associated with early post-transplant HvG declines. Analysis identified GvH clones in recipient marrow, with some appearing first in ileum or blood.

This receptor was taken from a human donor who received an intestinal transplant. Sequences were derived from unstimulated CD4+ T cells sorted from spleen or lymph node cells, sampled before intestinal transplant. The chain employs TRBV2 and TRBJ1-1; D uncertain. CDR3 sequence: CASSYSLNTEAFF. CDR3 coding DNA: TGTGCCAGCAGTTACAGCCTAAACACTGAAGCTTTCTTT.